This TCR beta chain comes out of a study of T cell responses to AZD1222 COVID-19 vaccine (dated by TCRdb to 2020 to 2022). About the full investigation: AZD1222 recipients whose second dose came at about 4 weeks and those whose second dose came at about 12 weeks were combined into one group, since spike-specific TCR depth and breadth did not differ between the two schedules. TCR sequencing was performed for 230 to 250 trial participants, of whom some 200 were given two doses of AZD1222 and about 25 were given two doses of MenACWY control vaccine. Trial participants were enrolled into age subgroups of 18-55, 56-69 and 70-plus years, which contained 148, 28 and 57 TCR-sequenced participants, respectively. What the work shows at the level of the full study, not this receptor alone: A significant rise in spike-specific TCR breadth and depth was observed after two AZD1222 doses relative to day 0 and relative to MenACWY recipients. The vaccine-associated CD4 TCRs covered the entire spike protein, and the dominant responses fell in regions 160-218 and 743-854. Conclusions about previously exposed vaccinees are limited because only a handful of AZD1222 recipients were SARS-CoV-2 seropositive at baseline. Reportedly, close to half of the unique spike-specific TCRs recognized epitopes lying outside the regions that are mutated in the B.1.351 and B.1.1.7 variants. Participants were mostly white British and included more females than males, and it was suggested by the authors that clonal diversity may have been underestimated. In the small 56-69-year group, the increase in depth fell short of significance, most likely because of low power. No day 14 peak-response samples were available, so repertoires were characterized only after the peak T cell response.

V is pruned by 6 bases and J by 3 bases, leaving 6 bases of the junction without a gene match. CDR1 and CDR2, per the germline V gene (reference sequence), are LNHDA and SQIVND. Including the terminal cysteine and phenylalanine, the CDR3 comprises 15 residues. Only the CDR3 DNA stays, 45 bases, in frame from base 1. A remark on this clone: The antigen this receptor binds is unknown. The input lacks base qualities; no much larger clone sits a single base away.

The CDR3 regions of human TCRbeta chains were analyzed by immunosequencing. The paper's data handling went like this. Repertoire TCRs were checked for matches against a reference library of SARS-CoV-2-specific TCRs that had been generated using the MIRA antigen-specificity platform. Breadth meant the fraction of unique TCRs that were SARS-CoV-2-associated, whereas depth meant the fraction of total T cells that were SARS-CoV-2-associated. Each spike-specific TCR was assigned to its reactive spike region and to a CD4 or CD8 class using the MIRA data. Log10-transformed breadth and depth values were compared by one-way ANOVA with Sidak's multiple comparisons tests. TCRdb's version of the immuneACCESS table is confined to in-frame rearrangements and falls short of the full clone set. An unresolved V gene accounts for under half of the shortfall where checked; the remainder is of unknown origin. That table is the source of V, J and clone size, and D and trimming were worked out from the DNA. The sample records approximately 110,000 clones, approximately 96% of which are singletons. The ten biggest clones cover roughly 2% of the sample.

What the time point label conveys for this sample: baseline before first vaccination. Samples from vaccinated people were obtained from the UK trials COV001 and COV002, which included a single-blind randomized controlled phase 2/3 trial of AZD1222 (ChAdOx1 nCoV-19) in healthy adults. Trial participant PBMC samples were collected at day 0 and day 28 after the second dose for TCRbeta chain sequencing. The clonotype originates from an adult in good health. The sequence is built from TRBV19 and TRBJ2-3, and TRBD2 matches 10 of the central bases. This sample comprised peripheral blood, obtained on day 0 of AZD1222 vaccination. The sequenced DNA is TGTGCCAGTAGACATAGCGGGGGGTGGACAGATACGCAGTATTTT. This codes for CASRHSGGWTDTQYF.